A selection of T cell receptor beta chains follows, all from one sample in a study of T cells after posttransplantation cyclophosphamide. TCRdb keeps only in-frame clones here, not all; method: immunoSEQ multiplex PCR. This table has tens of thousands of clones, roughly 90% appearing once. Sequencing was performed on PBMCs, taken after an allogeneic stem cell transplant with a calcineurin inhibitor and methotrexate. The receptor source for this set is a female patient aged 45 to 65 who received an allogeneic stem cell transplant from an unrelated donor, was CMV-positive, and had chronic GVHD only. Some T cells may be supplied by the graft donor. Both conserved end residues are part of each CDR3. The D gene is left open where the match is weak. Clone size, where shown, is once, few, many, or a class for clones that have expanded.

len,abundance,d_gene,v_gene,j_gene,CDR3aa,CDR3nt
14,-,-,TRBV4-2,TRBJ2-7,CASSQVSRSYEQYF,TGTGCCAGCAGCCAAGTGTCGCGGAGCTACGAGCAGTACTTC
15,-,-,TRBV11-3,TRBJ1-1,CASSLSGRGATEAFF,TGTGCCAGCAGTCTCTCGGGACGGGGGGCCACTGAAGCTTTCTTT
15,-,-,TRBV28,TRBJ2-2,CASSPPTMVTGELFF,TGTGCCAGCAGTCCCCCTACCATGGTAACCGGGGAGCTGTTTTTT
13,-,-,TRBV6-1,TRBJ2-7,CASSEERVGEQYF,TGTGCCAGCAGTGAAGAGAGGGTTGGCGAGCAGTACTTC
16,-,TRBD2,TRBV25-1,TRBJ2-3,CASSESKSGRADTQYF,TGTGCCAGCAGTGAATCCAAGAGCGGGAGGGCAGATACGCAGTATTTT
16,-,TRBD2,TRBV28,TRBJ2-2,CASSLVGLAGTGELFF,TGTGCCAGCAGTTTAGTAGGACTAGCGGGAACCGGGGAGCTGTTTTTT
17,-,TRBD2,TRBV27,TRBJ2-7,CASSSEAGGPLTYEQYF,TGTGCCAGCAGTTCCGAAGCGGGAGGGCCCCTCACCTACGAGCAGTACTTC
14,-,-,TRBV29-1,TRBJ2-1,CSVAFQQGPNEQFF,TGCAGCGTTGCTTTCCAGCAGGGGCCTAATGAGCAGTTCTTC
17,-,-,TRBV27,TRBJ1-1,CASSSLLRGSGNTEAFF,TGTGCCAGCAGTTCCCTCCTCAGAGGGTCAGGTAACACTGAAGCTTTCTTT
15,-,TRBD1,TRBV28,TRBJ1-4,CASSTQTGRKEKLFF,TGTGCCAGCAGTACCCAGACAGGGAGGAAAGAAAAACTGTTTTTT
12,-,TRBD1,TRBV19,TRBJ1-1,CASRDRVAEAFF,TGTGCCAGTAGGGACAGGGTTGCTGAAGCTTTCTTT
15,-,-,TRBV18,TRBJ1-6,CASSPTAPPNSPLHF,TGTGCCAGCTCTCCCACAGCCCCGCCAAATTCACCCCTCCACTTT
16,-,TRBD2,TRBV27,TRBJ2-7,CASSSYTSGSLGEQYF,TGTGCCAGCAGTTCTTATACTAGCGGGAGTTTAGGCGAGCAGTACTTC
15,few,TRBD1,TRBV7-8,TRBJ1-1,CASSSLWTGNTEAFF,TGTGCCAGCAGCTCGTTATGGACAGGGAACACTGAAGCTTTCTTT
13,-,-,TRBV5-4,TRBJ2-3,CASSQRQTDTQYF,TGTGCCAGCAGCCAGAGACAGACAGATACGCAGTATTTT
18,-,-,TRBV28,TRBJ1-5,CASSPRGVRGRKDQPQHF,TGTGCCAGCAGTCCCCGCGGGGTTCGGGGTCGAAAGGATCAGCCCCAGCATTTT
16,-,TRBD2,TRBV27,TRBJ2-1,CASSPRTSGRYNEQFF,TGTGCCAGCAGTCCGCGGACTAGCGGGAGGTACAATGAGCAGTTCTTC
14,-,-,TRBV7-9,TRBJ1-2,CASSLVNSASGYTF,TGTGCCAGCAGCTTAGTTAACTCAGCGAGTGGCTACACCTTC
18,-,-,TRBV28,TRBJ1-5,CASSLVGLWEMKYQPQHF,TGTGCCAGCAGCCTCGTCGGACTTTGGGAGATGAAGTATCAGCCCCAGCATTTT
14,-,-,TRBV6-1,TRBJ2-3,CASSEQGQTDTQYF,TGTGCCAGCAGTGAGCAGGGTCAGACAGATACGCAGTATTTT
15,once,-,TRBV7-3,TRBJ1-1,CASSLTARGNTEAFF,TGTGCCAGCAGCTTAACGGCCAGGGGAAACACTGAAGCTTTCTTT
15,-,TRBD1,TRBV30,TRBJ1-6,CACISGAGGNSPLHF,TGTGCCTGTATCTCCGGGGCAGGGGGTAATTCACCCCTCCACTTT
17,-,TRBD2,TRBV9,TRBJ2-1,CASSLTSGSSSYNEQFF,TGTGCCAGCAGCCTAACTAGCGGGTCGAGCTCCTACAATGAGCAGTTCTTC
13,-,-,TRBV10-3,TRBJ1-5,CAIRLDTDQPQHF,TGTGCCATCAGGCTCGACACGGATCAGCCCCAGCATTTT
13,-,-,TRBV6-5,TRBJ1-5,CASSLYRDQPQHF,TGTGCCAGCAGTTTGTACAGGGACCAGCCCCAGCATTTT
18,-,TRBD2,TRBV15,TRBJ2-7,CATSRGNPGGGRPYEQYF,TGTGCCACCAGCAGAGGAAATCCGGGCGGGGGGAGGCCCTACGAGCAGTACTTC
16,-,TRBD1,TRBV7-6,TRBJ2-7,CASSLADEGQVGEQYF,TGTGCCAGCAGCTTAGCGGACGAGGGACAGGTCGGGGAGCAGTACTTC
13,once,-,TRBV28,TRBJ1-2,CASSLPEQYGYTF,TGTGCCAGCAGTTTACCGGAGCAGTATGGCTACACCTTC
14,-,-,TRBV6-4,TRBJ1-1,CASKSQVGGTEAFF,TGTGCCAGCAAAAGCCAGGTCGGAGGCACTGAAGCTTTCTTT
16,-,-,TRBV5-1,TRBJ2-3,CASSLRRATSTDTQYF,TGCGCCAGCAGCTTACGCAGGGCAACTAGCACAGATACGCAGTATTTT
15,-,TRBD1,TRBV10-3,TRBJ2-3,CAISAGQGATDTQYF,TGTGCCATCAGCGCTGGACAGGGGGCCACAGATACGCAGTATTTT
14,-,-,TRBV28,TRBJ2-7,CASSSLTGPGEQYF,TGTGCCAGCAGTTCCCTGACAGGCCCGGGAGAGCAGTACTTC
19,-,-,TRBV7-2,TRBJ1-5,CASSLVRQPGGQFHQPQHF,TGTGCCAGCAGCTTAGTCCGTCAACCAGGAGGTCAGTTTCATCAGCCCCAGCATTTT
17,-,-,TRBV7-2,TRBJ1-4,CASSLGQGPTTNEKLFF,TGTGCCAGCAGCTTGGGGCAGGGTCCTACAACTAATGAAAAACTGTTTTTT
15,-,-,TRBV6-6,TRBJ2-7,CASSYARGKAGEQYF,TGTGCCAGCAGTTACGCGAGGGGAAAAGCGGGCGAGCAGTACTTC
15,-,TRBD1,TRBV25-1,TRBJ2-7,CASSPLGQGTPEQYF,TGTGCCAGCAGTCCCCTGGGACAGGGGACCCCCGAGCAGTACTTC
11,-,-,TRBV30,TRBJ2-7,CAWRSGYEQYF,TGTGCCTGGAGATCGGGATACGAGCAGTACTTC
14,-,-,TRBV13,TRBJ2-2,CASSPRWRTGELFF,TGTGCCAGCAGCCCTAGGTGGAGGACCGGGGAGCTGTTTTTT
15,-,-,TRBV18,TRBJ1-1,CASSPSVVLNTEAFF,TGTGCCAGCTCACCAAGCGTGGTCTTGAACACTGAAGCTTTCTTT
14,-,TRBD1,TRBV7-2,TRBJ1-3,CASSPGQVRDTIYF,TGTGCCAGCAGCCCCGGACAGGTTCGGGACACCATATATTTT
14,-,-,TRBV30,TRBJ1-5,CAWSRGGSNQPQHF,TGTGCCTGGAGTAGGGGCGGTAGCAATCAGCCCCAGCATTTT
13,-,-,TRBV28,TRBJ1-5,CASSLIIRQPQHF,TGTGCCAGCAGTTTAATTATTCGTCAGCCCCAGCATTTT
13,-,-,TRBV9,TRBJ2-7,CASSVGQGYEQHF,TGTGCCAGCAGCGTAGGTCAGGGCTACGAGCAGCACTTC
12,-,TRBD1,TRBV10-3,TRBJ1-1,CAISVGTAGAFF,TGTGCCATCAGTGTCGGGACAGCCGGAGCTTTCTTT
13,-,TRBD1,TRBV19,TRBJ1-5,CASADRADQPQHF,TGTGCCAGTGCCGACAGGGCGGATCAGCCCCAGCATTTT
16,-,TRBD1,TRBV5-6,TRBJ2-1,CASSGDRGLSYNEQFF,TGTGCCAGCAGCGGGGACAGGGGGCTCTCCTACAATGAGCAGTTCTTC
19,-,-,TRBV4-2,TRBJ2-6,CASSQEARGTHSGANVLTF,TGTGCCAGCAGCCAAGAGGCCAGGGGAACACACTCTGGGGCCAACGTCCTGACTTTC
14,-,TRBD1,TRBV6-6,TRBJ2-7,CASSYSGQGYEQYF,TGTGCCAGCAGTTACTCAGGACAGGGTTACGAGCAGTACTTC
11,-,-,TRBV20-1,TRBJ2-5,CSARALETQYF,TGCAGTGCGAGAGCCCTTGAGACCCAGTACTTC
15,-,-,TRBV10-1,TRBJ2-1,CASSESSGTYNEQFF,TGCGCCAGCAGTGAGTCAAGCGGAACCTACAATGAGCAGTTCTTC
13,-,-,TRBV7-9,TRBJ2-7,CASSVPRVDEQYF,TGTGCCAGCAGCGTCCCACGGGTCGACGAGCAGTACTTC
13,-,TRBD1,TRBV10-3,TRBJ1-3,CAIGTGGRNTIYF,TGTGCCATCGGGACAGGGGGGCGAAACACCATATATTTT
16,-,TRBD1,TRBV27,TRBJ2-7,CASSLSPLRTGAEQYF,TGTGCCAGCAGTTTATCCCCCCTTAGGACAGGAGCCGAGCAGTACTTC
16,-,TRBD2,TRBV30,TRBJ2-3,CAWSVLGAGVTDTQYF,TGTGCCTGGAGTGTACTCGGGGCGGGAGTGACAGATACGCAGTATTTT
16,-,-,TRBV27,TRBJ2-2,CASSFLDRVNTGELFF,TGTGCCAGCAGTTTCCTTGACAGAGTTAACACCGGGGAGCTGTTTTTT
15,-,TRBD1,TRBV7-3,TRBJ2-2,CASSWTGGNTGELFF,TGTGCCAGCAGCTGGACAGGGGGTAACACCGGGGAGCTGTTTTTT
13,-,-,TRBV28,TRBJ2-2,CASSLRVPGELFF,TGTGCCAGCAGTCTGAGGGTACCCGGGGAGCTGTTTTTT